This T cell receptor (beta chain) was sequenced in a study of immune evolution from preneoplasia to lung adenocarcinoma. About this clone: What it recognizes is unknown.

General observations from the study: Later-stage lesions seemingly showed higher T cell density and diversity than normal lung.

Produced via immunoSEQ multiplex PCR; TCRdb's table is partial and in-frame only. The table records roughly 10,000 clones, over 60% of them present only once. The length of the CDR3 is 13 residues. The V segment lost 3 bases and the J segment 4 bases; nucleotides outside the gene matches: 3. Germline values: CDR1 SGHRS, CDR2 YFSETQ. Each case's diagnosis was confirmed by two pathologists on H&E. The sequence derives from a person in their sixties with lung adenocarcinoma. Some clones in this sample may be carry-over from other donors' samples. The chain combines TRBV5-1 with TRBJ1-2; 7 bases agree with TRBD1. Sequenced material: FFPE normal lung tissue adjacent to the tumor. Here the CDR3 DNA reads TGCGCCAGCAGCTGGGGACAGACCTATGGCTACACCTTC. Translated: CASSWGQTYGYTF.